This T cell receptor (beta chain) was found in a study of shared clonotypes between healthy human individuals. CDR1 is MNHNY, CDR2 SVGAGI, per germline (reference sequence). Trimming took 0 bases from V and 4 from J, leaving 10 bases between them. CDR3 length equals 14 residues. The assay used deep level. The table came from immunoSEQ multiplex PCR; TCRdb's copy has only in-frame clones and leaves some out. The sample yields about 2.1 million clones, around 93% seen once. Terminally differentiated effector memory CD45RA+ cells were excluded by CCR7 positive selection of CD45RO-negative cells. Material: naive CD8+ T cells from PBMCs. The J gene is TRBJ2-7, the V gene TRBV6-6; a weak D match, TRBD1 (6 bases). The receptor was isolated from a man aged 18 to 29 in good health. Some clones in this sample may be carry-over from other donors' samples. The CDR3 region is CASSYSTGTYEQYF. The CDR3, as DNA: TGTGCCAGCAGTTACTCGACAGGTACTTACGAGCAGTACTTC.